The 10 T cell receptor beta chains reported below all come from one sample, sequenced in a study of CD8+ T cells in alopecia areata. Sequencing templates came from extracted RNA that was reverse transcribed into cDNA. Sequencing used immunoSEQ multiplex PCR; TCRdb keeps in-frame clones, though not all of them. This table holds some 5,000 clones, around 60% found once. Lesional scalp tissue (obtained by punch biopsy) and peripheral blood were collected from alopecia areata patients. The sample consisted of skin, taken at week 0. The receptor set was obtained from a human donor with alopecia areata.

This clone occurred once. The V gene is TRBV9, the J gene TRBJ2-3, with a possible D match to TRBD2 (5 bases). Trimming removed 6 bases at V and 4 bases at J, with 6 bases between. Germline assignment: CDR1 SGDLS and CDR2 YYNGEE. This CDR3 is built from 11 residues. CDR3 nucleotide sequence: TGTGCCAGCATGGGAGCAGATACGCAGTATTTT. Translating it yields CASMGADTQYF. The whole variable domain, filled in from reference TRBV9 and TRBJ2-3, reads DSGVTQTPKHLITATGQRVTLRCSPRSGDLSVYWYQQSLDQGLQFLIQYYNGEERAKGNILERFSAQQFPDLHSELNLSSLELGDSALYFCASMGADTQYFGPGTRLTVL.

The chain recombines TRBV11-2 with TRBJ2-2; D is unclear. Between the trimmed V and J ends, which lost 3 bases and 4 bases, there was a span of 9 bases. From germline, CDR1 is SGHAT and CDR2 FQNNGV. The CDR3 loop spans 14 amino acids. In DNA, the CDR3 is TGTGCCAGCAGCTTGGATCAAATCACCGGGGAGCTGTTTTTT. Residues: CASSLDQITGELFF. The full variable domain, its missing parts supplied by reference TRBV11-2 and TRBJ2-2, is EAGVAQSPRYKIIEKRQSVAFWCNPISGHATLYWYQQILGQGPKLLIQFQNNGVVDDSQLPKDRFSAERLKGVDSTLKIQPAKLEDSAVYLCASSLDQITGELFFGEGSRLTVL.

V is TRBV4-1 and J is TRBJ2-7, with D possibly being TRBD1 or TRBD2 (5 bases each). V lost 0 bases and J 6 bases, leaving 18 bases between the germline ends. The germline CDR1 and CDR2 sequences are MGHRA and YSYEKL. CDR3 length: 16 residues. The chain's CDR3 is CASSQDSQGTRFEQYF. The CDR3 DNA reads TGCGCCAGCAGCCAAGATTCCCAGGGCACTAGGTTCGAGCAGTACTTC.

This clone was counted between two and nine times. In DNA, the CDR3 is TGTGCCAGCAGCCCCACCGGGGAACAGGGGTTATACAATGAGCAGTTCTTC. It codes for CASSPTGEQGLYNEQFF. The chain uses TRBV7-9 and TRBJ2-1, with 7 bases matching TRBD1. CDR3 length: 17 amino acids. Per germline, CDR1 SEHNR and CDR2 FQNEAQ (reference sequence). Trimming removed 5 bases from V and 4 bases from J; junction bases left unmatched: 14.

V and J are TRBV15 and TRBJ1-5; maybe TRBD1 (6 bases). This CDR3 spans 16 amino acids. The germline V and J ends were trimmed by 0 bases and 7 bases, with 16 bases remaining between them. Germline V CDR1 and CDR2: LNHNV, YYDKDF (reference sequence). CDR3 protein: CATSRDPTGPNQPQHF. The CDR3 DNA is TGTGCCACCAGCAGAGATCCAACAGGGCCTAACCAGCCCCAGCATTTT.

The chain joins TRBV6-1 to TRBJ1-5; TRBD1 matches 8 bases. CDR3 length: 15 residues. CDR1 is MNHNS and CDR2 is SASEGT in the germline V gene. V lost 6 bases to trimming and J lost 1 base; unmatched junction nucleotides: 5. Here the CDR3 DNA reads TGTGCCAGCAGGGCCGGACAGGGAAGCAATCAGCCCCAGCATTTT. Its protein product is CASRAGQGSNQPQHF.

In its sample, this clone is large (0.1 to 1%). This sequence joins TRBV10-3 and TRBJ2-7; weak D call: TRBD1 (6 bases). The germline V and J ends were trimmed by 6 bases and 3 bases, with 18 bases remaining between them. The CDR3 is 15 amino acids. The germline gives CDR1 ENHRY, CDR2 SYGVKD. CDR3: CAISSDRFSYYEQYF. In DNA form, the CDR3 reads TGTGCCATCAGCTCTGACAGGTTTTCCTACTACGAGCAGTACTTC.

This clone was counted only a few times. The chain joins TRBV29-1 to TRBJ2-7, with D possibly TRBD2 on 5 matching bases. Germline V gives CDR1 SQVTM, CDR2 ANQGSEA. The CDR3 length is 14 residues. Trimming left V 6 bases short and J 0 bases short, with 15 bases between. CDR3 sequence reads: CSVRLVGSSYEQYF. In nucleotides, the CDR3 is TGCAGCGTGCGCCTAGTTGGGAGCTCCTACGAGCAGTACTTC.

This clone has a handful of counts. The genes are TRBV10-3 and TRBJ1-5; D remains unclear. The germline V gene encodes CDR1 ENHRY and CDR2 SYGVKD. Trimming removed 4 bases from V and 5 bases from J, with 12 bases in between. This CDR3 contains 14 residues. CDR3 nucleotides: TGTGCCATCAGTGTAGGCTTTTGGGATCAGCCCCAGCATTTT. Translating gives CAISVGFWDQPQHF.

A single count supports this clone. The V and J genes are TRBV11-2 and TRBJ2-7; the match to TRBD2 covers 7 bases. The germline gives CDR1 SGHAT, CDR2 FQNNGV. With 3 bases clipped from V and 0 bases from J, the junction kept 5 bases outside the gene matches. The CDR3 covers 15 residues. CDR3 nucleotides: TGTGCCAGCAGCTTCAGCGGGGCGAGCTCCTACGAGCAGTACTTC. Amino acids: CASSFSGASSYEQYF.